This TCR beta chain appears in the sequencing data of a study of cytomegalovirus exposure and HLA in healthy donors. Study-level background: Per a later analysis, the roughly 670 first-cohort and 95 to 150 validation repertoires shared one platform.

Some clones are missing from TCRdb's copy, which holds only in-frame ones; the method was immunoSEQ multiplex PCR. Seen here are roughly 60,000 clones, 90% to 95% observed once, and the top ten hold over 2%. This receptor was identified in a man aged 18 to 35 in good health and CMV-seronegative. Sequencing was done on a sample of PBMCs.

CDR3: CASSQGTSRSTDTQYF. The CDR3 DNA reads as TGTGCCAGCAGCCAAGGGACAAGTCGAAGCACAGATACGCAGTATTTT. V is TRBV14 and J is TRBJ2-3; maybe TRBD1 (5 bases). The germline V and J ends were trimmed by 1 base and 0 bases, with 11 bases remaining between them. The CDR3 contains 16 residues. Looked up from germline, CDR1 is SGHDN and CDR2 is FVKESK.